This T cell receptor (beta chain) was retrieved from a study of Ad26.COV2.S vaccination and SARS-CoV-2 variants. Study-level findings and limits: Whether participants received vaccine or placebo, their non-spike TCR breadth was similar. Responses of spike-specific T cells (both CD8+ and CD4+) reportedly showed substantial breadth after vaccination. TCR breadth and depth analyses may have underestimated total T cell responses. Higher spike-specific TCR breadth was found in vaccine recipients than in placebo recipients.

A single count supports this clone. Antigen specificity is unknown. Some clones are missing from TCRdb's copy, which holds only in-frame ones; the method was immunoSEQ multiplex PCR. The data hold about 180,000 clones, with around nine tenths observed a single time. The CDR3 is 13 residues long. The junction had 3 bases not matched to a gene; V was cut back by 4 bases and J by 2 bases. The germline gives CDR1 SGHDT, CDR2 YYEEEE. This TCR derives from a human donor who had recovered from COVID-19. The V call is TRBV5-6, the J call TRBJ2-7; 7 bases are a match to TRBD1. The sequencing here drew on peripheral blood, taken after recovery from COVID-19. The CDR3 DNA is TGTGCCAGCAGCCGACAGGGAGCCTACGAGCAGTACTTC. Protein product: CASSRQGAYEQYF.